This T cell receptor beta chain derives from a study of cytomegalovirus exposure and HLA in healthy donors. In the study overall: A later analysis reported the 120 or so validation repertoires used the same platform as the roughly 700 first-cohort repertoires.

Trimming took off 5 bases at V and 3 bases at J, with 14 bases between the two ends. The germline V gene encodes CDR1 KGHSH and CDR2 LQKENI. This CDR3 is built from 14 residues. TCRdb keeps only in-frame clones here, not all; method: immunoSEQ multiplex PCR. The sample includes some 190,000 clones, roughly 82% of them seen just once. This sequence originates from a woman aged 18 to 35 in good health and CMV-seronegative. The sequenced material came from PBMCs. The chain couples TRBV18 to TRBJ2-7; possibly TRBD2 for D (5 bases). The CDR3 loop is CASSGLGKSYEQYF. In DNA form, the CDR3 reads TGTGCCAGCTCAGGACTTGGCAAGAGCTACGAGCAGTACTTC.